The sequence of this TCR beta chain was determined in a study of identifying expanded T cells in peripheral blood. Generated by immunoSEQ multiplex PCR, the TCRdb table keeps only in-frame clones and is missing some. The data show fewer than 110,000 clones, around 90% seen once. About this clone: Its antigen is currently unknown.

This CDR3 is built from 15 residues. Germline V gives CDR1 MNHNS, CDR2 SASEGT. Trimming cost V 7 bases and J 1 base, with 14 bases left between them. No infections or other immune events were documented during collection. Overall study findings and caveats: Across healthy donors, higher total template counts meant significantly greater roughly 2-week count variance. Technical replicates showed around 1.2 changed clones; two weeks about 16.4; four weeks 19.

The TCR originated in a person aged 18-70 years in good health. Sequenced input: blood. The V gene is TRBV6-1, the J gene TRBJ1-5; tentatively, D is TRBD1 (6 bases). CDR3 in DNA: TGTGCCAGCAACAAAAGGGGGGGGAGCAATCAGCCCCAGCATTTT. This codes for CASNKRGGSNQPQHF.